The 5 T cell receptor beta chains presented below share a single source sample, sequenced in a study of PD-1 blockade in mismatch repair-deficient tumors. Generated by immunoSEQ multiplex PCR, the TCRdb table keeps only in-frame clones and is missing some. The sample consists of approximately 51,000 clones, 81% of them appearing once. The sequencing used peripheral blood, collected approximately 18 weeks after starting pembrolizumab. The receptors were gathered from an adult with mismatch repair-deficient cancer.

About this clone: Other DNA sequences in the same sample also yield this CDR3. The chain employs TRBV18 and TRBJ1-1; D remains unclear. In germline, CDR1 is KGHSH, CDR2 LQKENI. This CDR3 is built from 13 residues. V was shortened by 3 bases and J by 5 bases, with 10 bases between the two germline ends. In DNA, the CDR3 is TGTGCCAGCTCACCCCAGAGGGTGACTGAAGCTTTCTTT. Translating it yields CASSPQRVTEAFF. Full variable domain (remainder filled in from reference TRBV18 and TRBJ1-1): NAGVMQNPRHLVRRRGQEARLRCSPMKGHSHVYWYRQLPEEGLKFMVYLQKENIIDESGMPKERFSAEFPKEGPSILRIQQVVRGDSAAYFCASSPQRVTEAFFGQGTRLTVV.

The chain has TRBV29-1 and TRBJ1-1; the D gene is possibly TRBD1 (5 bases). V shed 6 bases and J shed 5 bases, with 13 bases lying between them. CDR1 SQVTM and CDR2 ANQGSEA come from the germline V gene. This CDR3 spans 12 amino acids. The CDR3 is CSVLRGGTEAFF. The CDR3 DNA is TGCAGCGTACTCCGGGGGGGAACTGAAGCTTTCTTT.

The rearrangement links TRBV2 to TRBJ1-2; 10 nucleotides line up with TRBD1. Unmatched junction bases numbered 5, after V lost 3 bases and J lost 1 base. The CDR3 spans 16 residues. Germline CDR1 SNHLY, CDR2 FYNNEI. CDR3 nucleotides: TGTGCCAGCAGTGAGTCGACAGGGGGCGTTAACTATGGCTACACCTTC. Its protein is CASSESTGGVNYGYTF.

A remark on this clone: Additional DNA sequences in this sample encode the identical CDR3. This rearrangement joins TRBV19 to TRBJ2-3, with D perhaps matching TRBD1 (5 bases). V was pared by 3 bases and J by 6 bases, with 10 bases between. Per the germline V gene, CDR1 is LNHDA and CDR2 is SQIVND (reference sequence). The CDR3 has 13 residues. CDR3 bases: TGTGCCAGTAGTATTACAGGTACCGATACGCAGTATTTT. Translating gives CASSITGTDTQYF.

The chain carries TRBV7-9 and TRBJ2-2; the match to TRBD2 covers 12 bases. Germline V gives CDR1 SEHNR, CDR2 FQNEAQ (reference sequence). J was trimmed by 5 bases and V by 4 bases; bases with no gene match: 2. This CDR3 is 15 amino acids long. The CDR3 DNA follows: TGTGCCAGCAGCTCGACTAGCGGGAGAACCGGGGAGCTGTTTTTT. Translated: CASSSTSGRTGELFF.